What follows are 24 T cell receptor beta chains derived from one specimen sequenced in a study of T cells in Graves' hyperthyroidism and ophthalmopathy. Template material for amplifying TCR beta CDR3 regions consisted of RNA transcripts. A first-round RT-PCR of the TCR CDR3 used the HTBI primer set. TCRdb reprocessed the multiplex PCR reads with MiXCR, giving one entry per CDR3 protein. The top ten hold 35% to 45% of the sample, which has about 380,000 distinct CDR3 sequences, less than 20% seen once. Specimen: blood. These TCRs come from a man between 18 and 29 years old with Graves' ophthalmopathy.

This chain connects TRBV24-1 to TRBJ1-2; D is unresolved. The CDR3 has 12 amino acids. Germline-derived CDR1 and CDR2 are KGHDR and SFDVKD. Trimming removed 9 bases at V and 2 bases at J, with 9 bases between. The CDR3: CATHGENYGYTF. The CDR3 nucleotides are TGTGCCACCCACGGGGAAAACTATGGCTACACCTTC.

V gene TRBV24-1 combines with J gene TRBJ2-1; perhaps TRBD2 as D (6 bases). The germline V gene encodes CDR1 KGHDR and CDR2 SFDVKD. The CDR3 extends over 12 amino acids. V lost 6 bases to trimming and J lost 6 bases, with 8 bases between them. The CDR3: CATSNGGNEQFF. In nucleotides, the CDR3 is TGTGCCACCAGTAACGGGGGCAATGAGCAGTTCTTC.

This clonotype was picked up a small number of times. The chain is built from TRBV5-6 and TRBJ2-7, with D perhaps matching TRBD1 or TRBD2 (5 bases each). Trimming removed 3 bases from V and 7 bases from J, with 14 bases in between. Germline loops: CDR1 SGHDT, CDR2 YYEEEE. CDR3 length: 13 residues. Here the CDR3 reads CASSYPGTNEQYF. The CDR3 bases are TGTGCCAGCAGCTACCCCGGGACCAATGAGCAGTACTTC.

Many counts were recorded for this clonotype. V is TRBV11-2 and J is TRBJ2-5, with unresolved D. The CDR3 totals 13 residues. V gave up 2 bases and J gave up 5 bases, with 9 bases separating them. Germline CDR1 is SGHAT and CDR2 is FQNNGV. The CDR3 here is CASSLIRVETQYF. DNA of the CDR3: TGTGCCAGCAGCTTAATTAGGGTTGAGACCCAGTACTTC. The whole variable domain, filled in from reference TRBV11-2 and TRBJ2-5, reads EAGVAQSPRYKIIEKRQSVAFWCNPISGHATLYWYQQILGQGPKLLIQFQNNGVVDDSQLPKDRFSAERLKGVDSTLKIQPAKLEDSAVYLCASSLIRVETQYFGPGTRLLVL.

This clonotype was recorded at least ten times. This chain joins TRBV7-2 and TRBJ2-1, with TRBD1 identical over 9 bases. Per the germline V gene, CDR1 is SGHTA and CDR2 is FQGNSA. V gave up 5 bases and J gave up 7 bases; unmatched junction bases: 12. CDR3 length: 16 residues. This CDR3 reads CASSARDRDFWNEQFF. The CDR3 DNA sequence: TGTGCCAGCAGCGCCCGGGACAGGGATTTTTGGAATGAGCAGTTCTTC.

This clonotype was observed at least ten times. The gene calls are TRBV5-1 and TRBJ2-7; D perhaps matches TRBD2 (6 bases). Trimming took 4 bases from V and 5 from J, leaving 13 bases between them. CDR1 and CDR2 from the germline V gene are SGHRS and YFSETQ. This CDR3 region has 13 residues. Here the CDR3 DNA reads TGCGCCAGCAGCCGGGGGACCTTCGACGAGCAGTACTTC. Translated: CASSRGTFDEQYF.

This clonotype has a handful of counts. In DNA, the CDR3 is TGCGCCAGCAGCCATCGCGGACAGGGTAGGGCAGATACGCAGTATTTT. Translating gives CASSHRGQGRADTQYF. The chain is built from TRBV4-1 and TRBJ2-3; 8 bases align to TRBD1. Germline-derived CDR1 and CDR2 are MGHRA and YSYEKL. The CDR3 has 16 residues. Trimming cost V 3 bases and J 4 bases; bases outside gene matches: 9.

This clonotype has at least ten counts. The chain is built from TRBV20-1 and TRBJ2-7; D unclear. Trimming removed 6 bases from V and 4 bases from J, with 4 bases in between. Looked up from germline, CDR1 is DFQATT and CDR2 is SNEGSKA (reference sequence). The CDR3 sequence is 9 residues long. CDR3 DNA sequence: TGCAGTGCCTCTTACGAGCAGTACTTC. Amino acids: CSASYEQYF.

This clonotype was seen at least ten times. V gene TRBV6-1 combines with J gene TRBJ1-6; perhaps TRBD1 as D (6 bases). Trimming took 5 bases from V and 10 from J, leaving 12 bases between them. Germline V gene sequence: CDR1 MNHNS, CDR2 SASEGT. The CDR3 is 13 amino acids. This CDR3 reads CASSLRGDSPLHF. CDR3 DNA: TGTGCCAGCAGTTTAAGGGGGGACTCACCCCTCCACTTT.

To note about this clonotype: This may be a read error: a much more frequent sequence differs by one nucleotide. V and J are TRBV27 and TRBJ1-1; the match to TRBD1 covers 8 bases. This CDR3 has 15 amino acids. The ends lost 8 bases at V and 1 base at J; junction bases unmatched: 9. Germline values: CDR1 MNHEY, CDR2 SMNVEV (reference sequence). The CDR3 nucleotides read TGTGCCAGCTCTTACAGGGGGATCGCGAACACTGAAGCTTTCTTT. Translated: CASSYRGIANTEAFF.

This clonotype was observed many times. The V gene is TRBV5-1, the J gene TRBJ2-1; no reliable D call. V was clipped by 4 bases and J by 7 bases, with 15 bases between them. CDR3 length: 14 amino acids. Looked up from germline, CDR1 is SGHRS and CDR2 is YFSETQ. Here the CDR3 DNA reads TGCGCCAGCAGCCAACCTGGTCTCGGGAATGAGCAGTTCTTC. Protein product: CASSQPGLGNEQFF.

This clonotype turned up a few times. The chain combines TRBV7-3 with TRBJ2-7, with D perhaps being TRBD1 or TRBD2 (7 bases each). CDR3 length: 13 residues. Germline values: CDR1 SGHTA, CDR2 FQGTGA. Trimming took off 5 bases at V and 5 bases at J, with 13 bases between the two ends. The DNA of the CDR3 is TGTGCCAGCAGCGTAAGCGGGACAGACGAGCAGTACTTC. Translated: CASSVSGTDEQYF.

This chain connects TRBV28 to TRBJ2-5; D may match TRBD1 or TRBD2 (5 bases each). Trimming took off 2 bases at V and 7 bases at J, with 14 bases between the two ends. Looked up from germline, CDR1 is MDHEN and CDR2 is SYDVKM. The length of the CDR3 is 14 residues. CDR3: CASSLEEGWGTQYF. The DNA of the CDR3 is TGTGCCAGCAGTTTAGAAGAGGGGTGGGGGACCCAGTACTTC.

The gene calls are TRBV5-6 and TRBJ1-6; possible D gene TRBD1, 6 bases. Trimming left V 4 bases short and J 9 bases short, with 17 bases between. CDR1 and CDR2 from the germline V gene are SGHDT and YYEEEE. The CDR3 is 15 residues long. DNA of the CDR3: TGTGCCAGCAGCCGCCAGACAGGTTTTCGTTCACCCCTCCACTTT. Protein: CASSRQTGFRSPLHF.

This clonotype was picked up many times. The chain is built from TRBV2 and TRBJ1-1, with unresolved D. Germline values: CDR1 SNHLY, CDR2 FYNNEI. The V gene lost 3 bases and the J gene lost 5 bases, with 4 bases spanning the gap. This CDR3 spans 11 amino acids. The CDR3 is CASSDWTEAFF. The CDR3 DNA reads as TGTGCCAGCAGTGACTGGACTGAAGCTTTCTTT.

The table lists this clonotype with many counts. This sequence joins TRBV9 and TRBJ1-3; tentative D call: TRBD1 (5 bases). The CDR3 loop spans 14 amino acids. Germline-derived CDR1 and CDR2 are SGDLS and YYNGEE. The V gene lost 0 bases and the J gene lost 2 bases, with 6 bases spanning the gap. This chain's CDR3 is CASSVGGPGNTIYF. CDR3 coding DNA: TGTGCCAGCAGCGTAGGGGGACCTGGAAACACCATATATTTT.

As concerns this clonotype: This could be a read error, since a much larger clone is one nucleotide away. V is TRBV28 and J is TRBJ1-2, with a possible D match to TRBD1 (5 bases). The V end lost 8 bases, the J end lost 8 bases, and 18 bases lay between the germline ends. Germline V gives CDR1 MDHEN, CDR2 SYDVKM. This CDR3 comprises 13 residues. In DNA, the CDR3 is TGTGCCAGCGGCCCCGGGACGACGGAGGGCTACACCTTC. Its translation: CASGPGTTEGYTF.

This clonotype appeared many times. The J gene is TRBJ2-5, the V gene TRBV12-3 or TRBV12-4; 7 nucleotides align to TRBD1. The length of the CDR3 is 16 residues. Germline trimming cut 6 bases from V and 2 bases from J; bases unmatched to any gene: 12. The CDR3 sequence is CASRNSGTAIQETQYF. CDR3 DNA: TGTGCCAGCAGAAACTCCGGGACAGCTATTCAAGAGACCCAGTACTTC.

The table lists this clonotype with many counts. V gene TRBV2 combines with J gene TRBJ1-2; tentatively, D is TRBD1 (5 bases). The CDR3 runs to 12 residues. CDR1 SNHLY and CDR2 FYNNEI come from the germline V gene. The ends were cut back, 2 bases at V and 6 bases at J, with 7 bases in the middle. The CDR3 region has the DNA TGTGCCAGCAGTGAACAGGGTAATGGCTACACCTTC. It is translated as CASSEQGNGYTF.

This clonotype showed up just a few times. The chain combines TRBV7-9 with TRBJ2-2; a weak D match, TRBD1 (5 bases). The CDR3 is made up of 13 amino acids. Germline assignment: CDR1 SEHNR and CDR2 FQNEAQ (reference sequence). The V and J ends lost 5 bases and 6 bases respectively, with 10 bases between them. CDR3 coding DNA: TGTGCCAGCAGCCTGACAGAGCCCGGGGAGCTGTTTTTT. This encodes CASSLTEPGELFF.

The table lists this clonotype with many counts. The chain joins TRBV3-1 to TRBJ2-1; 9 positions match TRBD2. Unmatched junction bases numbered 8, after V lost 4 bases and J lost 4 bases. Germline CDR1 LGHDT, CDR2 YNNKEL (reference sequence). The CDR3 loop spans 16 amino acids. The CDR3 region has the DNA TGTGCCAGCAGCCCCTCTGCGGGGGGGCCTTACAATGAGCAGTTCTTC. Protein product: CASSPSAGGPYNEQFF.

This CDR3 is CASSYRGELFF. For the CDR3, the DNA is TGTGCCAGCAGCTACAGGGGGGAGCTGTTTTTT. V is TRBV7-2 and J is TRBJ2-2; a weak D match, TRBD1 (5 bases). V was clipped by 4 bases and J by 8 bases, with 5 bases between them. Germline CDR1 is SGHTA and CDR2 is FQGNSA. The CDR3 covers 11 residues.

Notes on this clonotype: A much larger clone lies a single base off, so this may be a read error. This sequence joins TRBV7-8 and TRBJ1-1, with no clear D. The CDR3 contains 14 residues. Germline loops: CDR1 SGHVS, CDR2 FQNEAQ. The V and J ends lost 5 bases and 3 bases respectively, with 13 bases between them. CDR3: CASSPGWSHTEAFF. Here the CDR3 DNA reads TGTGCCAGCAGCCCGGGGTGGTCACACACTGAAGCTTTCTTT.

V and J are TRBV27 and TRBJ1-4; D remains unclear. Germline V gene lookup returns CDR1 MNHEY and CDR2 SMNVEV (reference sequence). The length of the CDR3 is 13 residues. V lost 7 bases and J 11 bases, leaving 17 bases between the germline ends. The CDR3 reads CASNFSPQGKLFF. CDR3 DNA: TGTGCCAGCAACTTTTCACCACAAGGGAAACTGTTTTTT.